Listed below are T cell receptor beta chains from one sample, sequenced in a study of shared clonotypes between healthy human individuals. Some clones are missing from TCRdb's copy, which holds only in-frame ones; the method was immunoSEQ multiplex PCR. The sample comprises roughly 1,100,000 clones, 60% to 80% of which are singletons, and roughly 1.5% rests with the top ten. The sequencing input was memory CD4+ T cells sorted from blood. The receptors come from a man aged 18 to 29 in good health. Both conserved end residues are part of each CDR3. D genes are given only for firm matches. Some rows mark clone size as missing; the rest say once, few, many or name a class of expanded clone.

d_call	cdr3_length	j_call	clone_size	v_call	cdr3_nt	cdr3_aa
TRBD2	15	TRBJ2-3	-	TRBV11-2	TGTGCCAGCAGCTCATTAGCGGGAGTGGGAGATACGCAGTATTTT	CASSSLAGVGDTQYF
-	12	TRBJ1-2	-	TRBV28	TGTGCCAGCAGTTTTCGAGGCTATGGCTACACCTTC	CASSFRGYGYTF
-	14	TRBJ2-1	-	TRBV2	TGTGCCAGCAACCGGGACTTACGAAACAATGAGCAGTTCTTC	CASNRDLRNNEQFF
-	13	TRBJ1-1	-	TRBV6-5	TGTGCCAGCATTTCGTCGGGGGGGAAGTCAGCTTTCTTT	CASISSGGKSAFF
-	16	TRBJ2-3	-	TRBV9	TGTGCCAGCAGCATTCAGGGATGGAGAAGCACAGATACGCAGTATTTT	CASSIQGWRSTDTQYF
TRBD2	17	TRBJ2-2	-	TRBV5-1	TGCGCCAGCAGCTTGCCTGGGACTAGCGGATTCACCGGGGAGCTGTTTTTT	CASSLPGTSGFTGELFF
TRBD2	16	TRBJ2-3	-	TRBV7-2	TGTGCCAGCAGCTCCGGGACTAGCGGGAGCACAGATACGCAGTATTTT	CASSSGTSGSTDTQYF
-	17	TRBJ2-7	many	TRBV5-6	TGTGCCAGCAGCTTGTTGGCGGGTTTTGAGAGCTCCTACGAGCAGTACTTC	CASSLLAGFESSYEQYF
-	13	TRBJ2-2	-	TRBV19	TGTGCCAGTACCCATACGCGGGGCGGGGAGCTGTTTTTT	CASTHTRGGELFF
-	14	TRBJ1-1	-	TRBV10-1	TGCGCCAGCAGCCCCGCTGGGATGGGCGGTGAAGCTTTCTTT	CASSPAGMGGEAFF
-	11	TRBJ1-4	few	TRBV28	TGTGCCAGCAGCCTCGTTGAAAAACTGTTTTTT	CASSLVEKLFF
-	14	TRBJ1-6	few	TRBV30	TGTGCCTGGAGGACCGCCGCGGGGAATTCACCCCTCCACTTT	CAWRTAAGNSPLHF
-	14	TRBJ1-6	-	TRBV7-9	TGTGCCAGCAGCTTAAAGGTTTATGGCTCACCCCTCCACTTT	CASSLKVYGSPLHF